The 5 T cell receptor beta chains listed next were all sequenced from one sample in a study of identical twins. MiXCR was run by TCRdb on the 5' RACE reads, yielding one entry per CDR3 protein. The data contain 700,000 or so distinct CDR3 sequences, roughly 20% of them singletons. These records were also assigned to another study, of T cells expressing NK-cell markers.

Sample: PBMCs. The receptor source for this set is a woman in her late teens or twenties in good health.

This clonotype was picked up a small number of times. The chain has TRBV4-3 and TRBJ2-3; unclear D gene. V lost 3 bases and J lost 2, with 21 bases in between. The CDR3 is 18 amino acids. Germline-derived CDR1 and CDR2 are LGHNA and YSLEER. CDR3 loop: CASSHTLDSIPSTDTQYF. The CDR3 DNA follows: TGCGCCAGCAGCCATACATTAGACTCAATCCCATCCACAGATACGCAGTATTTT.

V usage is TRBV18 and J usage is TRBJ2-3; D possibly corresponds to TRBD2 (5 bases). This CDR3 is 15 amino acids long. Looked up from germline, CDR1 is KGHSH and CDR2 is LQKENI. Trimming left V 6 bases short and J 5 bases short, with 18 bases between. CDR3 residues: CASSPPMGAKDTQYF. CDR3 in DNA: TGTGCCAGCTCGCCTCCTATGGGAGCGAAAGATACGCAGTATTTT.

The chain recombines TRBV4-1 with TRBJ1-2; TRBD1 might be the D (5 bases). The CDR3 covers 16 residues. The V and J ends lost 5 bases and 8 bases respectively, with 24 bases between them. The germline gives CDR1 MGHRA, CDR2 YSYEKL. The CDR3 reads CASSVVPPARAGGYTF. In nucleotides, the CDR3 is TGCGCCAGCAGCGTCGTCCCCCCGGCCAGGGCCGGCGGCTACACCTTC.

The chain couples TRBV5-1 to TRBJ2-1; the D gene could be TRBD1 or TRBD2 (5 bases each). The CDR3 has 13 amino acids. Trimming stripped 4 bases from V and 5 bases from J, with 10 bases between. Germline V lookup: CDR1 SGHRS, CDR2 YFSETQ. CDR3 in amino acids: CASSRGPHNEQFF. The CDR3 bases are TGCGCCAGCAGCAGGGGACCCCACAATGAGCAGTTCTTC. Looking up the rest from reference TRBV5-1 and TRBJ2-1 gives the full variable domain: KAGVTQTPRYLIKTRGQQVTLSCSPISGHRSVSWYQQTPGQGLQFLFEYFSETQRNKGNFPGRFSGRQFSNSRSEMNVSTLELGDSALYLCASSRGPHNEQFFGPGTRLTVL.

This clonotype showed up just a few times. The CDR3 loop reads CASSYQPGSYQETQYF. The CDR3 DNA reads as TGTGCCAGCAGTTATCAGCCAGGCTCGTACCAAGAGACCCAGTACTTC. The rearrangement uses TRBV6-5 and TRBJ2-5; no clear D. Germline CDR1 and CDR2: MNHEY and SVGAGI. CDR3 size: 16 residues. V was clipped by 3 bases and J by 0 bases, with 14 bases between them.